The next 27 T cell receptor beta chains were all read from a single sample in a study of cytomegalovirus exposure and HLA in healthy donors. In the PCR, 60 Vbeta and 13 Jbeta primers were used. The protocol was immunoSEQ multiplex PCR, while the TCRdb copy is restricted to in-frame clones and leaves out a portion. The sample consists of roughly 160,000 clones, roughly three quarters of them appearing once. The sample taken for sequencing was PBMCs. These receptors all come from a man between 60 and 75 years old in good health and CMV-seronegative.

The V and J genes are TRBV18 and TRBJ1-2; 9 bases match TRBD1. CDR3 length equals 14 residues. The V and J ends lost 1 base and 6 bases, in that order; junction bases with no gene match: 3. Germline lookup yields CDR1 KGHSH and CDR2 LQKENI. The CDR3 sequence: CASSPRQGGNGYTF. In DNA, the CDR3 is TGTGCCAGCTCACCACGACAGGGGGGAAATGGCTACACCTTC.

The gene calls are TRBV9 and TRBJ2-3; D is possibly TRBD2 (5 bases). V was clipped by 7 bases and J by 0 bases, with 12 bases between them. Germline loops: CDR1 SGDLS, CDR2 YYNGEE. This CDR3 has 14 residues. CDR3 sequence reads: CASGPEGSTDTQYF. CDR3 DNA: TGTGCCAGCGGGCCCGAGGGAAGCACAGATACGCAGTATTTT.

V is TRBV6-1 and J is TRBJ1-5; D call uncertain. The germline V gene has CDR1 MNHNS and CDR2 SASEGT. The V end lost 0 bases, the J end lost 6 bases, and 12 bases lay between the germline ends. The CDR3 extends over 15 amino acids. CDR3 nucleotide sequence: TGTGCCAGCAGTGAAGCTAGGGAGGCGACTCAGCCCCAGCATTTT. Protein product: CASSEAREATQPQHF.

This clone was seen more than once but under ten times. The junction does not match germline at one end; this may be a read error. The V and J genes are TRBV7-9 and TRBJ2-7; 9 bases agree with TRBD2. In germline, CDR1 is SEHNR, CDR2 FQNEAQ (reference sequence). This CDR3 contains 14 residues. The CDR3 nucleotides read TGTTCCAGCAGCTTAGCGGGAGAAATACACGAGCAGTACTTC. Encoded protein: CSSSLAGEIHEQYF.

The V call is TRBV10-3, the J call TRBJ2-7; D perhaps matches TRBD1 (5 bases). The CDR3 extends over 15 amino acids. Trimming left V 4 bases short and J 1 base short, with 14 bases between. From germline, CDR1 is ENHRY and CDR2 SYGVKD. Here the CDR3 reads CAISGKAGYSYEQYF. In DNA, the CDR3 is TGTGCCATCAGTGGGAAGGCAGGGTATTCCTACGAGCAGTACTTC.

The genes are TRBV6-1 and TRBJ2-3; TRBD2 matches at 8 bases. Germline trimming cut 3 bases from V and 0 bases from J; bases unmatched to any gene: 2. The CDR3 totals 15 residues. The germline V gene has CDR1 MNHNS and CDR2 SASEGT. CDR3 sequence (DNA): TGTGCCAGCAGTGAGACTAGCGTTAGCACAGATACGCAGTATTTT. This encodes CASSETSVSTDTQYF.

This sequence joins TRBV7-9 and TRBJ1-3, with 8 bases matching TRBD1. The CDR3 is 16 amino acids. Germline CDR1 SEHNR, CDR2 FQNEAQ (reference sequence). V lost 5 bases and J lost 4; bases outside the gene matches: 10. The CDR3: CASSVYRGSYGNTIYF. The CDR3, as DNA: TGTGCCAGCAGCGTCTACAGGGGGTCATACGGAAACACCATATATTTT.

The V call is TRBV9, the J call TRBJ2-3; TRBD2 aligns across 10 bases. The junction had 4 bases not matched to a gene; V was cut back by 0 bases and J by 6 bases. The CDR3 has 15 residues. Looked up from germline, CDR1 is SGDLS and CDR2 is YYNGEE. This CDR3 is CASSVEGLAMDTQYF. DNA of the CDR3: TGTGCCAGCAGCGTAGAGGGACTAGCGATGGATACGCAGTATTTT.

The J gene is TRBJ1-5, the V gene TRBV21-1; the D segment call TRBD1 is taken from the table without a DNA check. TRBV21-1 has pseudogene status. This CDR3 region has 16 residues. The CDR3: CASSGALQGYNQPQHF. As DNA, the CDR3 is TGTGCCAGCAGTGGGGCCCTACAGGGTTACAATCAGCCCCAGCATTTT.

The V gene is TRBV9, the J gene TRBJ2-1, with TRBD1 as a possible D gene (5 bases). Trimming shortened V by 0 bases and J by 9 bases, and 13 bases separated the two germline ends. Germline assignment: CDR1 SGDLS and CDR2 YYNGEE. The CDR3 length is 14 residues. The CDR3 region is CASSVGGSWGEQFF. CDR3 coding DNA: TGTGCCAGCAGCGTAGGGGGCTCATGGGGTGAGCAGTTCTTC.

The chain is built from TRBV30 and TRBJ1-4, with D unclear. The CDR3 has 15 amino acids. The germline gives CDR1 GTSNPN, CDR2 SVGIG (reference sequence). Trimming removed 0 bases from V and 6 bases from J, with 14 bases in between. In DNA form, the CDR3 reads TGTGCCTGGAGTGTCCTAGGAGGTGTGGATGAAAAACTGTTTTTT. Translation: CAWSVLGGVDEKLFF.

The CDR3 reads CASSLGPEGNTIYF. CDR3 nucleotide sequence: TGCGCCAGCAGCTTGGGTCCAGAAGGAAACACCATATATTTT. J is TRBJ1-3 and V is TRBV5-1; no reliable D call. With 0 bases removed from V and 4 bases from J, the gap between germline ends came to 8 bases. Germline V CDR1 and CDR2: SGHRS, YFSETQ. The CDR3 consists of 14 residues.

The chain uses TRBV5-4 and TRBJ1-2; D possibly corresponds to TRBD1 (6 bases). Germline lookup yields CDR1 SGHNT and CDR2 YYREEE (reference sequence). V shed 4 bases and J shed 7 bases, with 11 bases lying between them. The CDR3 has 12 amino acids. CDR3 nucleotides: TGTGCCAGCAGCATGACAGGCTCTGGCTACACCTTC. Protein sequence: CASSMTGSGYTF.

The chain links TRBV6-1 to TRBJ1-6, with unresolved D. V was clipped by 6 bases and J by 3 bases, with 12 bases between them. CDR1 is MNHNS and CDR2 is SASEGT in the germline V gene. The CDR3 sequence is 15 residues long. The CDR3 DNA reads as TGTGCCAGCAGAGACCGACAAAGCTATAATTCACCCCTCCACTTT. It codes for CASRDRQSYNSPLHF.

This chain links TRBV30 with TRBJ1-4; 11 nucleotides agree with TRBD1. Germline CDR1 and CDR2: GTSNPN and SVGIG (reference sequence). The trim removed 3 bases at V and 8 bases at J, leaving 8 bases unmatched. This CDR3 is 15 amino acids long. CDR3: CAWSAGTGGREKLFF. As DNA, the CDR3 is TGTGCCTGGAGCGCGGGGACAGGGGGACGGGAAAAACTGTTTTTT.

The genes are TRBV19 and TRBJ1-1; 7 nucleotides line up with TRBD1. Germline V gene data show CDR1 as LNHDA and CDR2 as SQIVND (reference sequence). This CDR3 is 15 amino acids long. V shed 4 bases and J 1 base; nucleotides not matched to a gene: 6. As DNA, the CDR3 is TGTGCCAGTAGTAGAAACAGGGGTCCGAACACTGAAGCTTTCTTT. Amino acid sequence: CASSRNRGPNTEAFF.

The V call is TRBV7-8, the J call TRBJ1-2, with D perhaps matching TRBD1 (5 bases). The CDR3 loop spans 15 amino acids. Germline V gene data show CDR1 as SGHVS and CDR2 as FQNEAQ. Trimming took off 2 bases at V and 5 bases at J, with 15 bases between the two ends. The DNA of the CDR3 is TGTGCCAGCAGCTTACGCAGGGAAAGAGGTTATGGCTACACCTTC. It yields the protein CASSLRRERGYGYTF.

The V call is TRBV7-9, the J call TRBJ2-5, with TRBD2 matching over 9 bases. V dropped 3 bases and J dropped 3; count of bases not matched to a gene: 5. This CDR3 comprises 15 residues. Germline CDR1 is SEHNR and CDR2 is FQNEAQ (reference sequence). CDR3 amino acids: CASSFIGGGEETQYF. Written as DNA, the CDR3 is TGTGCCAGCAGCTTCATTGGCGGGGGGGAAGAGACCCAGTACTTC. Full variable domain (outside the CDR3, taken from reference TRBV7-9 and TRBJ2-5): DTGVSQNPRHKITKRGQNVTFRCDPISEHNRLYWYRQTLGQGPEFLTYFQNEAQLEKSRLLSDRFSAERPKGSFSTLEIQRTEQGDSAMYLCASSFIGGGEETQYFGPGTRLLVL.

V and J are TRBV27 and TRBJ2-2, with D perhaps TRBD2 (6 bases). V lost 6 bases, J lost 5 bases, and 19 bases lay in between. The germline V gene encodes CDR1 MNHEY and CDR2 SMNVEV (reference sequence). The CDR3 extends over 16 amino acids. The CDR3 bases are TGTGCCAGCAGACGATCGCGGGATCCTGGGACCGGGGAGCTGTTTTTT. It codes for CASRRSRDPGTGELFF.

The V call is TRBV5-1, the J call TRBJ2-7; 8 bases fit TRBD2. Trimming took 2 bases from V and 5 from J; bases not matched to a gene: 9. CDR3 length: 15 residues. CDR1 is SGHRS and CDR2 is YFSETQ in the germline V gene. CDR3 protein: CASSFSGTRSNEQYF. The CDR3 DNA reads TGCGCCAGCAGCTTTTCCGGGACTAGGTCTAACGAGCAGTACTTC.

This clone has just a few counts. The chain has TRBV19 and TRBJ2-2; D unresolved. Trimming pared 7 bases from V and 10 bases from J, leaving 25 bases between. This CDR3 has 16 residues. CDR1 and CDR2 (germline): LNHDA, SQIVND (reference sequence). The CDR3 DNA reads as TGTGCCAGTACCCCTCGTCCCGCCGCGGTTTTTCAGGAGCTGTTTTTT. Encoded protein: CASTPRPAAVFQELFF.

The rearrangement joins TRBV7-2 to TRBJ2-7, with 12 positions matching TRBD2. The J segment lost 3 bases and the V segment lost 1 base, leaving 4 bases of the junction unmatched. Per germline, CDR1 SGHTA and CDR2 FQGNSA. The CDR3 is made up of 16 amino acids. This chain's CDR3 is CASSLEASGGGYEQYF. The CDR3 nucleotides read TGTGCCAGCAGCTTAGAAGCTAGCGGGGGGGGCTACGAGCAGTACTTC.

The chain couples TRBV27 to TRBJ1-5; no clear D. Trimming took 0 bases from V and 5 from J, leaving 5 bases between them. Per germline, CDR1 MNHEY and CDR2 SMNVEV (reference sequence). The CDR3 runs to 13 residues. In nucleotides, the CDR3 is TGTGCCAGCAGTTTATCTCGAGATCAGCCCCAGCATTTT. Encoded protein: CASSLSRDQPQHF.

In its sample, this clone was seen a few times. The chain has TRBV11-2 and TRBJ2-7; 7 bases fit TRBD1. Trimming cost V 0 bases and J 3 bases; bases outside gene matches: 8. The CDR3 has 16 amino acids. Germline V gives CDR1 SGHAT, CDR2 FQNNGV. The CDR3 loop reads CASSLEIVPGGYEQYF. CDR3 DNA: TGTGCCAGCAGCTTAGAGATTGTGCCAGGGGGCTACGAGCAGTACTTC.

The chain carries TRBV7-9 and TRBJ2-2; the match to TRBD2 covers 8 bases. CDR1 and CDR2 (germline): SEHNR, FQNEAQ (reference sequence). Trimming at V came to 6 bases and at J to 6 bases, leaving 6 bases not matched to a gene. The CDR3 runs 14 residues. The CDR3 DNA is TGTGCCAGCAGTACAACTAGCGGTCCCGGGGAGCTGTTTTTT. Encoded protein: CASSTTSGPGELFF.

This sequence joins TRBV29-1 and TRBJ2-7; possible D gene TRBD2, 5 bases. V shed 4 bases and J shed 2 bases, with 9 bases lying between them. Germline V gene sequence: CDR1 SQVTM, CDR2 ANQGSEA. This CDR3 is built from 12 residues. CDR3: CSVAEAPYEQYF. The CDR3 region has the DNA TGCAGCGTTGCGGAGGCCCCCTACGAGCAGTACTTC.

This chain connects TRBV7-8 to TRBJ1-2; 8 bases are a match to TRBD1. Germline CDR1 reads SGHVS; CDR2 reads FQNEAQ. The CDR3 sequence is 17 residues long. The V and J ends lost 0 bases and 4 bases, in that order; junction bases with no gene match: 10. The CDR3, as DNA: TGTGCCAGCAGCTTAGCTCCACCTGGACAGGGAAGCTATGGCTACACCTTC. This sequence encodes CASSLAPPGQGSYGYTF. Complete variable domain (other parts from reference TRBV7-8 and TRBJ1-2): GAGVSQSPRYKVAKRGQDVALRCDPISGHVSLFWYQQALGQGPEFLTYFQNEAQLDKSGLPSDRFFAERPEGSVSTLKIQRTQQEDSAVYLCASSLAPPGQGSYGYTFGSGTRLTVV.